This T cell receptor (beta chain) appears in the sequencing data of a study of T cells after yellow fever vaccination. V shed 3 bases and J 5 bases; nucleotides not matched to a gene: 12. The CDR3 length is 16 residues. CDR1 is SEHNR, CDR2 FQNEAQ, per germline (reference sequence). MiXCR, run by TCRdb on the 5' RACE reads, gives a single entry per CDR3 protein. This sample has roughly 340,000 distinct CDR3 sequences, with 8.7% found just once. As regards this clonotype: Its antigen remains unknown.

Study-wide results and caveats: On re-exposure, the response was weaker but peaked faster, at day 5 versus 15. The appearance of a small share of clonotypes in both CD4 and CD8 compartments was observed.

This chain joins TRBV7-9 and TRBJ1-2; 7 bases line up with TRBD1. This material consisted of PBMCs, taken on the day of the first yellow fever vaccination. The receptor comes from a man aged 18 to 30 who received the YFV17D yellow fever vaccine. The CDR3 DNA follows: TGTGCCAGCAGCTTCGGGGACAGCTACACCCTATATGGCTACACCTTC. Protein product: CASSFGDSYTLYGYTF.